This entry is about one T cell receptor beta chain. Trimming took off 1 base at V and 5 bases at J, with 5 bases between the two ends. This CDR3 is built from 13 residues. The germline CDR1 and CDR2 sequences are LGHDT and YNNKEL (reference sequence). The data were obtained in a study of blood T cell repertoires in COVID-19. Looking at the study overall: T cells, B-cell-depleted T cells, or PBMCs provided the cDNA or gDNA that served as material.

TCRdb's table, derived via immunoSEQ multiplex PCR, lists solely in-frame clones and lacks some. Among roughly 140,000 clones, 87% were seen once, and the ten largest hold 4% to 5%. The chain is built from TRBV3-1 (or the pseudogene TRBV3-2) and TRBJ2-2; D is uncertain. The source is a woman aged 60-75 years with active or convalescent COVID-19. The sequenced sample consisted of peripheral blood. CDR3 nucleotide sequence: TGTGCCAGCAGCCAAGGCGCGACCGGGGAGCTGTTTTTT. This encodes CASSQGATGELFF.